A single T cell receptor (beta chain) is shown here with its context. Germline V gives CDR1 MNHEY, CDR2 SVGEGT. The CDR3 is 13 amino acids. The V and J ends lost 2 bases and 15 bases respectively, with 14 bases between them. The source of the sample is a study of blood T cell repertoires in COVID-19. The overall study: Samples came from the United States, Italy and Spain, spanning acute and convalescent COVID-19.

Libraries were prepared by immunoSEQ multiplex PCR; TCRdb keeps only in-frame clonotypes and omits some of them. Here the sample spans around 97,000 clones, approximately 82% being singletons. The specimen was peripheral blood. This TCR was sampled from a man aged 65-85 years with acute or convalescent COVID-19. V usage is TRBV6-2 or TRBV6-3 and J usage is TRBJ1-6; no reliable D call. The CDR3 sequence: CASSYHLLEGLHF. As DNA, the CDR3 is TGTGCCAGCAGTTACCACCTTTTGGAGGGCCTCCACTTT.